The 21 T cell receptor beta chains presented below share a single source sample, sequenced in a study of sequential checkpoint blockade in melanoma. The repertoire was sequenced with immunoSEQ multiplex PCR; TCRdb's copy has only in-frame clones and lacks some. The table has roughly 16,000 clones, 60% to 80% seen once. Described treatment: randomized to nivolumab then ipilimumab (arm A) or the reverse (arm B). The specimen comprised CD8+ T cells sorted from blood (inferred from file names), sampled from a patient given nivolumab and ipilimumab in sequence. These receptors came from a human donor with melanoma.

The chain couples TRBV27 to TRBJ1-6; a possible D gene is TRBD1 (5 bases). Trimming left V 9 bases short and J 0 bases short, with 9 bases between. The germline CDR1 and CDR2 sequences are MNHEY and SMNVEV (reference sequence). CDR3 length: 14 residues. CDR3 nucleotide sequence: TGTGCCAGTGGGGCTTTCTCCTATAATTCACCCCTCCACTTT. It yields the protein CASGAFSYNSPLHF.

This clone was seen a few times. V usage is TRBV6-5 and J usage is TRBJ1-2; unclear D gene. CDR3 length: 14 residues. Germline V CDR1 and CDR2: MNHEY, SVGAGI. V lost 4 bases, J lost 8 bases, and 17 bases lay in between. CDR3 region: CASSLSESSLGYTF. For the CDR3, the DNA is TGTGCCAGCAGTTTATCGGAGTCCTCCCTAGGCTACACCTTC.

CDR3 bases: TGTGCCAGCAGCGCATTGGAGGGGGCAAGTAATGAGCAGTTCTTC. This translates into CASSALEGASNEQFF. This rearrangement joins TRBV9 to TRBJ2-1; D may be TRBD1 (7 bases). V dropped 3 bases and J dropped 7 bases, with 17 bases sitting between them. Germline V gives CDR1 SGDLS, CDR2 YYNGEE. The length of the CDR3 is 15 residues.

This clone was seen only a few times. The chain couples TRBV5-5 to TRBJ1-5; D is undetermined. The germline CDR1 and CDR2 sequences are SGHKS and YYEKEE (reference sequence). The CDR3 runs 15 residues. The V and J ends lost 4 bases and 0 bases respectively, with 11 bases between them. The CDR3 coding sequence is TGTGCCAGCAGCCTCGGGAGCCTTAGCAATCAGCCCCAGCATTTT. Translation gives CASSLGSLSNQPQHF.

The V and J genes are TRBV18 and TRBJ2-1; maybe TRBD2 (6 bases). Looked up from germline, CDR1 is KGHSH and CDR2 is LQKENI. Deletions cut 6 bases from V and 0 bases from J, with 12 bases between. This CDR3 is 15 amino acids long. The CDR3 loop is CASSGGASSYNEQFF. In DNA form, the CDR3 reads TGTGCCAGCTCCGGAGGGGCGAGCTCCTACAATGAGCAGTTCTTC.

The chain employs TRBV9 and TRBJ1-2; TRBD1 is a possible D gene (6 bases). From germline, CDR1 is SGDLS and CDR2 YYNGEE. The CDR3 is 15 residues long. V gave up 0 bases and J gave up 7 bases, with 16 bases separating them. The CDR3, as DNA: TGTGCCAGCAGCGTAGGGGGATTGGAGACAGGTGGCTACACCTTC. Translated, it gives CASSVGGLETGGYTF.

The chain has TRBV2 and TRBJ2-1; TRBD2 aligns across 7 bases. Trimming at V came to 0 bases and at J to 9 bases, leaving 8 bases not matched to a gene. The CDR3 runs 15 residues. The germline V gene encodes CDR1 SNHLY and CDR2 FYNNEI. CDR3: CASSEALGRGTEQFF. In DNA, the CDR3 is TGTGCCAGCAGTGAAGCGCTTGGGAGGGGCACTGAGCAGTTCTTC.

For the CDR3, the DNA is TGTGCCAGCAGCCCGTATAGCTCCTACAATGAGCAGTTCTTC. Encoded protein: CASSPYSSYNEQFF. The chain carries TRBV7-6 and TRBJ2-1; D is unclear. CDR1 and CDR2 from the germline V gene are SGHVS and FNYEAQ. Trimming stripped 5 bases from V and 0 bases from J, with 8 bases between. The CDR3 loop spans 14 amino acids.

The chain links TRBV11-2 to TRBJ2-5, with D possibly matching TRBD2 (6 bases). CDR3 length: 15 amino acids. Germline lookup yields CDR1 SGHAT and CDR2 FQNNGV. V lost 5 bases and J 1 base, leaving 14 bases between the germline ends. The CDR3 bases are TGTGCCAGCAGCCCGATCCGGGGACTCCAAGAGACCCAGTACTTC. Its protein is CASSPIRGLQETQYF.

The chain combines TRBV2 with TRBJ2-2; possibly TRBD1 for D (6 bases). This CDR3 spans 15 amino acids. The germline gives CDR1 SNHLY, CDR2 FYNNEI. Deletions cut 7 bases from V and 5 bases from J, with 17 bases between. CDR3: CASMGALTLTGELFF. CDR3 bases: TGTGCCAGCATGGGGGCTCTAACTCTTACCGGGGAGCTGTTTTTT.

The genes are TRBV4-3 and TRBJ1-2; D ambiguous. Germline V gene sequence: CDR1 LGHNA, CDR2 YSLEER. V was pared by 0 bases and J by 3 bases, with 8 bases between. The CDR3 covers 14 residues. The CDR3 DNA reads TGCGCCAGCAGCCAAGACCAGTTCGACTATGGCTACACCTTC. This translates into CASSQDQFDYGYTF.

The chain is built from TRBV13 and TRBJ2-3, with TRBD2 as a possible D gene (5 bases). Germline lookup yields CDR1 PRHDT and CDR2 FYEKMQ (reference sequence). This CDR3 is 15 amino acids long. Trimming removed 5 bases from V and 2 bases from J, with 14 bases in between. The CDR3 is CASSLRTFNTDTQYF. The CDR3 bases are TGTGCCAGCAGCCTCCGGACTTTTAACACAGATACGCAGTATTTT.

The chain has TRBV5-8 and TRBJ2-3; possible D gene TRBD2, 7 bases. V was pared by 7 bases and J by 2 bases, with 17 bases between. Germline CDR1 is SGHTS and CDR2 is YDEGEE. The CDR3 covers 15 residues. DNA of the CDR3: TGTGCCAGCTCGGGGGGCGGCAGTTTCACAGATACGCAGTATTTT. It is translated as CASSGGGSFTDTQYF. Full variable domain (rest looked up from reference TRBV5-8 and TRBJ2-3): EAGVTQSPTHLIKTRGQQATLRCSPISGHTSVYWYQQALGLGLQFLLWYDEGEERNRGNFPPRFSGRQFPNYSSELNVNALELEDSALYLCASSGGGSFTDTQYFGPGTRLTVL.

V gene TRBV29-1 combines with J gene TRBJ1-2, with D possibly TRBD1 on 6 matching bases. This CDR3 has 12 residues. CDR1 is SQVTM and CDR2 is ANQGSEA in the germline V gene. Trimming pared 4 bases from V and 6 bases from J, leaving 12 bases between. CDR3 DNA: TGCAGCGTTGGGGGGGGGCTCCATGGCTACACCTTC. Protein sequence: CSVGGGLHGYTF.

This clone was observed a handful of times. CDR3 in amino acids: CASSILDGGGELFF. CDR3 bases: TGTGCCAGTAGTATCCTAGACGGGGGAGGGGAGCTGTTTTTT. The genes are TRBV19 and TRBJ2-2; maybe TRBD2 (6 bases). The CDR3 totals 14 residues. Germline CDR1 LNHDA, CDR2 SQIVND (reference sequence). V was trimmed by 3 bases and J by 8 bases, leaving 13 bases between them.

A few counts support this clone. The chain couples TRBV18 to TRBJ1-1; the D is unclear. V was shortened by 8 bases and J by 0 bases, with 19 bases between the two germline ends. CDR1 and CDR2 from the germline V gene are KGHSH and LQKENI. This CDR3 comprises 16 residues. The CDR3 is CASEPGGFRLNTEAFF. DNA of the CDR3: TGTGCCAGCGAACCCGGAGGGTTTCGTCTGAACACTGAAGCTTTCTTT.

This chain links TRBV4-3 with TRBJ2-2; 8 bases align to TRBD2. V shed 2 bases and J 7 bases; nucleotides not matched to a gene: 6. Looked up from germline, CDR1 is LGHNA and CDR2 is YSLEER. The CDR3 contains 15 residues. CDR3 protein: CASSQTGGPVGELFF. The CDR3, as DNA: TGCGCCAGCAGCCAAACGGGGGGGCCTGTCGGGGAGCTGTTTTTT.

The chain recombines TRBV28 with TRBJ2-2; TRBD1 aligns across 8 bases. CDR1 is MDHEN, CDR2 SYDVKM, per germline. The CDR3 contains 13 residues. Trimming at V came to 5 bases and at J to 6 bases, leaving 2 bases not matched to a gene. This CDR3 reads CASSGRGPGELFF. The DNA of the CDR3 is TGTGCCAGCAGTGGCAGGGGGCCCGGGGAGCTGTTTTTT.

The chain employs TRBV7-9 and TRBJ2-1; 7 bases match TRBD1. There are 15 residues in the CDR3. V trimming: 1 base; J trimming: 4 bases; junction bases outside the gene matches: 4. Germline V gene data show CDR1 as SEHNR and CDR2 as FQNEAQ (reference sequence). CDR3 in amino acids: CASSLEQGQYNEQFF. DNA for the CDR3: TGTGCCAGCAGCTTAGAACAGGGGCAGTACAATGAGCAGTTCTTC.

The chain has TRBV6-1 and TRBJ2-7; the match to TRBD2 covers 8 bases. CDR1 is MNHNS, CDR2 SASEGT, per germline. The CDR3 is 14 residues long. Trimming at V came to 7 bases and at J to 1 base, leaving 6 bases not matched to a gene. The CDR3 protein is CASNVGGGSYEQYV. CDR3 DNA sequence: TGTGCCAGCAACGTCGGCGGGGGGTCCTACGAGCAGTACGTC.

The CDR3 nucleotides read TGTGCCAGCAGAACCGGGACAGGGGCAGTCTATGGCTACACCTTC. Protein: CASRTGTGAVYGYTF. The rearrangement links TRBV27 to TRBJ1-2; 10 bases match TRBD1. The CDR3 totals 15 residues. Germline CDR1 is MNHEY and CDR2 is SMNVEV (reference sequence). The V gene end was trimmed by 6 bases and the J gene end by 4 bases; junction bases not matched to a gene: 8.